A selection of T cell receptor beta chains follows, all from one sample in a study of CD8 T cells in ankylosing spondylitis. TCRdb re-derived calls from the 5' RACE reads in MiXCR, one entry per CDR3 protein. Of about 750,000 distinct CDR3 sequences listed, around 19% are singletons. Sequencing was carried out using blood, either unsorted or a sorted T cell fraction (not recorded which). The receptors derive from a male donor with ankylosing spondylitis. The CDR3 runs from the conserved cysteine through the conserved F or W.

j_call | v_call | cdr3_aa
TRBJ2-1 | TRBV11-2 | CASSLVGGWTSGNEQFF
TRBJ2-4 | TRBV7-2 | CASSLAQFKNIQYF
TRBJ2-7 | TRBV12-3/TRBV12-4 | CASRSPSGEQYF
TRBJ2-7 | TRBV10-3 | CAISEGTGGGEQYF
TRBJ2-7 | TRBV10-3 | CAISARLAGVYEQYF
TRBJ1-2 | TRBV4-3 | CASSQEWGDGYTF
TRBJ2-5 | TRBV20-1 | CSARDARGQETQYF
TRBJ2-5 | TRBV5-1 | CASRKRLAGGQETQYF
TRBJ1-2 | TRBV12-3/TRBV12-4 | CASSLLTGTGGYTF
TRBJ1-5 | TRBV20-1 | CSARTHREAQPQHF
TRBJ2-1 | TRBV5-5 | CASSFVVSEQFF
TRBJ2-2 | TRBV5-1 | CASSRQIGDTGELFF
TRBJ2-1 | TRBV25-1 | CASASLAGYGNEQFF
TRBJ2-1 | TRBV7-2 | CASSLILDNEQFF
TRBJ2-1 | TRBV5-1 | CASSLRQGVQNEQFF
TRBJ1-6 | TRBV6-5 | CASSYPGQGLSPLHF
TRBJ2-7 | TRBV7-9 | CASSSDGPDYEQYF
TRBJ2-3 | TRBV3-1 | CASSQDTAVQRDTQYF
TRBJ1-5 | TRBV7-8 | CASSLESGQNQPQHF
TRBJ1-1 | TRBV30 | CAWSTGTEAFF
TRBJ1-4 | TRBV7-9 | CASSMSEGLEKLFF
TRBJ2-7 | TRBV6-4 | CASRDRGTSYEQYF
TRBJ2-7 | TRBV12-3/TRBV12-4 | CASSGGGRLGEQYF
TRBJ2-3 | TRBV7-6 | CASSAGLAGVYGTDTQYF